At least ten counts were recorded for the clone carrying this TCR beta chain. TCRdb independently ran MiXCR on the RT-PCR reads; one entry per CDR3 protein. Of almost 700,000 distinct CDR3 sequences listed, 12% to 15% were seen once; the top ten hold 3.6%. V gave up 11 bases and J gave up 1 base; unmatched junction bases: 5. The CDR3 runs 13 residues. V and J are TRBV12-3 or TRBV12-4 and TRBJ2-1; 7 nucleotides line up with TRBD1. The source is a female donor in good health, serving as a healthy control. Sequencing was carried out using memory CD4+ T cells from blood. DNA of the CDR3: TGTGCCGGACGCAGGGGGTCCTACAATGAGCAGTTCTTC. Translated, it gives CAGRRGSYNEQFF.